Following are 16 T cell receptor beta chains from one sample sequenced in a study of shared clonotypes between healthy human individuals. The method was immunoSEQ multiplex PCR; TCRdb's version includes in-frame clones alone and lacks a portion of them. The table records approximately 2.5 million clones, approximately 94% of them present only once. Sequenced input: naive CD4+ T cells from PBMCs. The subset here: CD45RA+ positively selected. Receptor source: a man younger than 35 in good health. Some clones in this sample may be carry-over from other donors' samples.

The genes are TRBV28 and TRBJ1-1, with a weak D call TRBD1 (6 bases). Trimming took off 7 bases at V and 3 bases at J, with 21 bases between the two ends. The CDR3 consists of 16 residues. CDR1 MDHEN and CDR2 SYDVKM come from the germline V gene. CDR3 nucleotides: TGTGCCAGCACCGGGGCCCACAGGGCCGGGGACACTGAAGCTTTCTTT. Translated, it gives CASTGAHRAGDTEAFF.

This clone was found a few times. As DNA, the CDR3 is TGTGCCAGTAGTAACGACAGGGGAGGAGGGAACACTGAAGCTTTCTTT. It specifies CASSNDRGGGNTEAFF. The V gene is TRBV19, the J gene TRBJ1-1, with 8 positions matching TRBD1. The CDR3 is 16 residues long. Trimming took 4 bases from V and 1 from J; bases not matched to a gene: 8. CDR1 and CDR2 (germline): LNHDA, SQIVND (reference sequence).

The rearrangement uses TRBV5-1 and TRBJ2-3; TRBD1 might be the D (6 bases). The CDR3 extends over 13 amino acids. V was cut by 4 bases and J by 8 bases, with 14 bases left in between. Germline V gene lookup returns CDR1 SGHRS and CDR2 YFSETQ. The CDR3 sequence: CASSPRPQGTQYF. CDR3 nucleotides: TGCGCCAGCAGCCCCCGACCACAGGGTACGCAGTATTTT.

This chain joins TRBV28 and TRBJ2-5; 7 positions agree with TRBD1. CDR1 and CDR2 (germline): MDHEN, SYDVKM. The CDR3 extends over 13 amino acids. The junction had 6 bases not matched to a gene; V was cut back by 6 bases and J by 5 bases. CDR3 DNA: TGTGCCAGCAGCACCACAGGGGAGGAGACCCAGTACTTC. This translates into CASSTTGEETQYF.

This rearrangement joins TRBV6-1 to TRBJ2-5; D may match TRBD1 or TRBD2 (5 bases each). V was shortened by 7 bases and J by 8 bases, with 20 bases between the two germline ends. CDR3 size: 14 residues. Per the germline V gene, CDR1 is MNHNS and CDR2 is SASEGT. CDR3 nucleotides: TGTGCCAGCAACCTAGCCGACAGCAGGTTAACCCAGTACTTC. Translation: CASNLADSRLTQYF.

A word on this clone: In the same sample, other DNA sequences code for this CDR3. The rearrangement links TRBV7-8 to TRBJ2-3, with TRBD2 identical over 13 bases. This CDR3 spans 14 amino acids. V lost 6 bases and J lost 6; bases outside the gene matches: 3. Germline values: CDR1 SGHVS, CDR2 FQNEAQ. CDR3 loop: CASSRTSGSDTQYF. The DNA for the CDR3 is TGTGCCAGCAGTCGGACTAGCGGGAGTGATACGCAGTATTTT.

The V gene is TRBV5-4, the J gene TRBJ1-2; no clear D gene. The V end lost 1 base, the J end lost 0 bases, and 7 bases lay between the germline ends. Germline CDR1 reads SGHNT; CDR2 reads YYREEE (reference sequence). The CDR3 length is 14 residues. The chain's CDR3 is CASSLRLTNYGYTF. The CDR3 DNA reads TGTGCCAGCAGCTTGAGGCTGACTAACTATGGCTACACCTTC.

This chain uses TRBV5-6 with TRBJ1-2; D is uncertain. The CDR3 is 14 amino acids. Trimming took off 1 base at V and 4 bases at J, with 11 bases between the two ends. Germline lookup yields CDR1 SGHDT and CDR2 YYEEEE. The CDR3 here is CASSLYGSVYGYTF. The DNA of the CDR3 is TGTGCCAGCAGCTTGTACGGTAGCGTCTATGGCTACACCTTC. The full variable domain, completed using reference TRBV5-6 and TRBJ1-2, is DAGVTQSPTHLIKTRGQQVTLRCSPKSGHDTVSWYQQALGQGPQFIFQYYEEEERQRGNFPDRFSGHQFPNYSSELNVNALLLGDSALYLCASSLYGSVYGYTFGSGTRLTVV.

The chain carries TRBV5-4 and TRBJ2-1; 8 bases map to TRBD2. Germline trimming cut 4 bases from V and 4 bases from J; bases unmatched to any gene: 4. The CDR3 runs 14 residues. CDR1 is SGHNT, CDR2 YYREEE, per germline (reference sequence). CDR3 DNA: TGTGCCAGCAGCCTGACTAGCGAGTACAATGAGCAGTTCTTC. The encoded protein is CASSLTSEYNEQFF.

This clone was seen just once. The V gene is TRBV6-5, the J gene TRBJ2-2; no firm D call. The V end was cut by 6 bases, the J end by 4 bases, with 12 bases between. Germline assignment: CDR1 MNHEY and CDR2 SVGAGI. CDR3 size: 14 residues. The CDR3 DNA follows: TGTGCCAGCAGGCCCAGGTTAGCCACCGGGGAGCTGTTTTTT. Translation: CASRPRLATGELFF.

The chain recombines TRBV9 with TRBJ1-2; D gene ambiguous. Trimming pared 3 bases from V and 9 bases from J, leaving 9 bases between. Germline lookup yields CDR1 SGDLS and CDR2 YYNGEE. The CDR3 loop spans 11 amino acids. Here the CDR3 DNA reads TGTGCCAGCAGCGCGCCTGGTAGCTACACCTTC. As protein: CASSAPGSYTF.

The chain links TRBV7-3 to TRBJ2-7; D is perhaps TRBD2 (6 bases). CDR3 size: 16 residues. V was clipped by 1 base and J by 6 bases, with 19 bases between them. Germline-derived CDR1 and CDR2 are SGHTA and FQGTGA. This CDR3 reads CASSLSVGGISGEQYF. The CDR3, as DNA: TGTGCCAGCAGCTTAAGCGTTGGGGGGATCAGCGGCGAGCAGTACTTC.

The genes are TRBV19 and TRBJ2-6; unclear D gene. Trimming pared 6 bases from V and 0 bases from J, leaving 18 bases between. The CDR3 covers 18 residues. Per the germline V gene, CDR1 is LNHDA and CDR2 is SQIVND (reference sequence). This chain's CDR3 is CASRGRGQEISGANVLTF. CDR3 nucleotides: TGTGCCAGTAGAGGTCGTGGGCAGGAGATCTCTGGGGCCAACGTCCTGACTTTC.

The V gene is TRBV7-3, the J gene TRBJ2-3; D call uncertain. This CDR3 spans 14 amino acids. V lost 5 bases to trimming and J lost 4 bases, with 13 bases between them. CDR1 SGHTA and CDR2 FQGTGA come from the germline V gene. As DNA, the CDR3 is TGTGCCAGCAGCCCAGGCCAGTCCGCAGATACGCAGTATTTT. Translating gives CASSPGQSADTQYF.

V and J are TRBV5-1 and TRBJ2-7; no clear D gene. The CDR3 has 16 residues. Germline CDR1 SGHRS, CDR2 YFSETQ. Between the trimmed V and J ends, which lost 3 bases and 0 bases, there was a span of 16 bases. CDR3 protein: CASSWAPSRSSYEQYF. The CDR3 DNA follows: TGCGCCAGCAGCTGGGCCCCTTCCCGAAGCTCCTACGAGCAGTACTTC.

The V gene is TRBV4-1, the J gene TRBJ2-7; the match to TRBD1 covers 9 bases. Germline V gene data show CDR1 as MGHRA and CDR2 as YSYEKL. The trim removed 4 bases at V and 0 bases at J, leaving 10 bases unmatched. The CDR3 extends over 17 amino acids. The CDR3 bases are TGCGCCAGCAGCCGGTTCGTGATACAGGGGGCCTCCTACGAGCAGTACTTC. Amino acid sequence: CASSRFVIQGASYEQYF.